This T cell receptor beta chain was sequenced in a study of blood T cell repertoires in COVID-19. Study context: Samples came from the United States, Italy and Spain, spanning acute and convalescent COVID-19. Sample material is recorded as cDNA or gDNA derived from T cells, B-cell-depleted T cells, or PBMCs.

This CDR3 spans 14 amino acids. CDR1 is MNHNY, CDR2 SVGAGI, per germline (reference sequence). Losses at the gene ends were 6 bases for V and 4 bases for J; bases not matched to a gene: 6. In the authors' methods: How many nucleated cells were present was estimated from reference gene primer amplification. Sequencing was performed with immunoSEQ multiplex PCR; in TCRdb, only in-frame clones are kept and a portion is missing. The V and J calls and clone size come from that table; D and trimming were worked out from the DNA. Of about 240,000 clones listed, about 87% are singletons. This chain links TRBV6-6 with TRBJ1-1, with TRBD1 matching 9 bases. Sequencing used peripheral blood. This TCR was sampled from a woman aged 70-85 years with active or convalescent COVID-19. CDR3 sequence (DNA): TGTGCCAGCAGCGGGGACAGGGTCGGCACTGAAGCTTTCTTT. Translated, it gives CASSGDRVGTEAFF.